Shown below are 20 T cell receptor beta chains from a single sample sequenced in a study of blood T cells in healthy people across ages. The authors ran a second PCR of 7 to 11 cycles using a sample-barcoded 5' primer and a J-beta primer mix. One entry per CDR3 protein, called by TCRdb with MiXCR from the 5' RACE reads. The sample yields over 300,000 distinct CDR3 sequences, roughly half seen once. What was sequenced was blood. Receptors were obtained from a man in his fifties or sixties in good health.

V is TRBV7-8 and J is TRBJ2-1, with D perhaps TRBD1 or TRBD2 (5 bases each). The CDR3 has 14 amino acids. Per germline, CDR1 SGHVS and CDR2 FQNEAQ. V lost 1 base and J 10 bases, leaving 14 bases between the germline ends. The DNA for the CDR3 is TGTGCCAGCAGCTTAGAAGGGACGCCAGGAGAGCAGTTCTTC. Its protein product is CASSLEGTPGEQFF.

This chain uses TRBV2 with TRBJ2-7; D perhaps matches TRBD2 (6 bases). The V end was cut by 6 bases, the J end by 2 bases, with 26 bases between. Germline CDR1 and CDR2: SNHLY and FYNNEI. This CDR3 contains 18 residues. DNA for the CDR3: TGTGCCAGCAGACAGGCACCGGGAGTCCACCTGGGAACCTACGAGCAGTACTTC. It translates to CASRQAPGVHLGTYEQYF.

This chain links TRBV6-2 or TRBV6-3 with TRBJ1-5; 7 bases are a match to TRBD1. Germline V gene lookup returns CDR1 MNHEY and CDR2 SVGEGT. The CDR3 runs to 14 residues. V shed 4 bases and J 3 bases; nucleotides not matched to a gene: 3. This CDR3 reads CASSSGTVNQPQHF. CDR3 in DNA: TGTGCCAGCAGTTCCGGGACAGTCAATCAGCCCCAGCATTTT.

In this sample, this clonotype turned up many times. The CDR3 coding sequence is TGTGCCAGCAGCTTAGCGGGAGGGGGCGAGACCCAGTACTTC. It codes for CASSLAGGGETQYF. The chain joins TRBV7-2 to TRBJ2-5; D could derive from TRBD1 or TRBD2 (7 bases each). V was cut by 0 bases and J by 5 bases, with 10 bases left in between. The CDR3 contains 14 residues. Germline V CDR1 and CDR2: SGHTA, FQGNSA.

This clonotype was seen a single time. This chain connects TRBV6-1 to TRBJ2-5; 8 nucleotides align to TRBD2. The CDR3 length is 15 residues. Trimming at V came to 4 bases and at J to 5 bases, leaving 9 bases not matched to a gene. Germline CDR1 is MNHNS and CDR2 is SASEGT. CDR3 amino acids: CASSARTSSAETQYF. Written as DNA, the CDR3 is TGTGCCAGCAGTGCAAGGACTAGCTCCGCGGAGACCCAGTACTTC.

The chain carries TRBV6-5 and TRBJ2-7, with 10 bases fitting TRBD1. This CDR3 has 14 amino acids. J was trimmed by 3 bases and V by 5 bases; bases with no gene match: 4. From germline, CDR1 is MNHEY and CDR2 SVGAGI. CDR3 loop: CASSTDRGLYEQYF. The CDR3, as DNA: TGTGCCAGCAGTACCGACAGGGGGCTCTACGAGCAGTACTTC.

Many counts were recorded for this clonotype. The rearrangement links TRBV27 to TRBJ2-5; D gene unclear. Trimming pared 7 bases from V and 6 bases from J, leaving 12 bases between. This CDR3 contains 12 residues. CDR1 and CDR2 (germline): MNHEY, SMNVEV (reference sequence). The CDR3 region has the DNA TGTGCCAGCATCCACTATGGGAAGACCCAGTACTTC. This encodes CASIHYGKTQYF.

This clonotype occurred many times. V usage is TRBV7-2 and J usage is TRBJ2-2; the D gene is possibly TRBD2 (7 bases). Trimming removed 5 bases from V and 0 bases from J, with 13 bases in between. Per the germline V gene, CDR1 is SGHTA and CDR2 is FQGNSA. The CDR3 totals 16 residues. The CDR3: CASSRRGGSNTGELFF. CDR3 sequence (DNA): TGTGCCAGCAGCCGTAGGGGGGGCTCGAACACCGGGGAGCTGTTTTTT.

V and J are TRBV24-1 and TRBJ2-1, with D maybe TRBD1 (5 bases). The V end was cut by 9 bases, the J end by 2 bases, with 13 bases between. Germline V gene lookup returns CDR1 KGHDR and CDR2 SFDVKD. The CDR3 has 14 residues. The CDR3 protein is CATRGAATYNEQFF. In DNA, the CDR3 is TGTGCCACCCGTGGGGCTGCAACCTACAATGAGCAGTTCTTC.

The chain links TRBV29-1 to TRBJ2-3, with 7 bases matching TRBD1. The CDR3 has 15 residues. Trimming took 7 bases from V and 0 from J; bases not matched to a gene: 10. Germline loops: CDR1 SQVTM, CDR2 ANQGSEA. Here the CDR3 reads CSGLGTAGSTDTQYF. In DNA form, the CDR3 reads TGCAGCGGATTGGGGACAGCAGGTAGCACAGATACGCAGTATTTT.

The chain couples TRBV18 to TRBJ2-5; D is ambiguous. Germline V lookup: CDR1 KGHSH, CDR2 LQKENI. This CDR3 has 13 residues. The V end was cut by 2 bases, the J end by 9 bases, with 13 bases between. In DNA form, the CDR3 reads TGTGCCAGCTCACCAGACACCGCGGAGTCCCAGTACTTC. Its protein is CASSPDTAESQYF.

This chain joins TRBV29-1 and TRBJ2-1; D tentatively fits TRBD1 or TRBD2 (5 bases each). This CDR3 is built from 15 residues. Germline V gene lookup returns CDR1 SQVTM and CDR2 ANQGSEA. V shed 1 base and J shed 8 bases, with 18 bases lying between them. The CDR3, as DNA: TGCAGCGTTGAAGGCAAGGGACCCCGACTGTATGAGCAGTTCTTC. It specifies CSVEGKGPRLYEQFF.

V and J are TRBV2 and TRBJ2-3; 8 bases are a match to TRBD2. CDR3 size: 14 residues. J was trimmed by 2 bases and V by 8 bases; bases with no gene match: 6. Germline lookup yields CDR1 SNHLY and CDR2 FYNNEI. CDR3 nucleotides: TGTGCCAGCCTATTAGCGGGGCTCACAGATACGCAGTATTTT. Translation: CASLLAGLTDTQYF.

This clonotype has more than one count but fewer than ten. The CDR3 loop reads CATSDSGTGRYLTQYF. The CDR3 region has the DNA TGTGCCACCAGTGATTCCGGGACCGGAAGGTATCTGACGCAGTATTTT. The chain links TRBV24-1 to TRBJ2-3; D may match TRBD1 or TRBD2 (5 bases each). CDR3 length: 16 residues. Trimming pared 2 bases from V and 9 bases from J, leaving 20 bases between. Germline V gene data show CDR1 as KGHDR and CDR2 as SFDVKD.

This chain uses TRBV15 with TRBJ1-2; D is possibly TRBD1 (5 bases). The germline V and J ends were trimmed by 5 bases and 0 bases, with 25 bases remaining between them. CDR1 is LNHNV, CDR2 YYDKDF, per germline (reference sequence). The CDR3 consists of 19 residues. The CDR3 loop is CATSGGDLRDREANYGYTF. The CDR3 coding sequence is TGTGCCACCAGCGGAGGGGACCTCCGGGACCGAGAAGCTAACTATGGCTACACCTTC.

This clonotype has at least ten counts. The CDR3 DNA reads TGTGCCAGCAGCGTGGGGACGGACAGCTCCTACAATGAGCAGTTCTTC. It codes for CASSVGTDSSYNEQFF. The chain uses TRBV9 and TRBJ2-1, with a tentative D call TRBD1 (6 bases). Trimming left V 2 bases short and J 0 bases short, with 12 bases between. CDR1 and CDR2 from the germline V gene are SGDLS and YYNGEE. The CDR3 is made up of 16 amino acids.

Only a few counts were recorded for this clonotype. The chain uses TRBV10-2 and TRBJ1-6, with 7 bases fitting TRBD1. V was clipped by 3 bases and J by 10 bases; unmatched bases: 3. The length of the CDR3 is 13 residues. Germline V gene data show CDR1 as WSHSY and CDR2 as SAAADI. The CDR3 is CASSDRQGSPLHF. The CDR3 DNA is TGCGCCAGCAGTGACCGACAGGGCTCACCCCTCCACTTT.

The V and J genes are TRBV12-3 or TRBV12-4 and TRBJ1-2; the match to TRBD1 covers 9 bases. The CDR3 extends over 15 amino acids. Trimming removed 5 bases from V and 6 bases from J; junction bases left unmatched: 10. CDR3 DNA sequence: TGTGCCAGCAGTAATAATCCCGGGACAGGGCATGGCTACACCTTC. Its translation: CASSNNPGTGHGYTF.

The CDR3 loop reads CASSLTGAAVLNAFF. CDR3 in DNA: TGTGCCAGCAGCCTTACAGGGGCCGCGGTATTGAATGCTTTCTTT. The chain uses TRBV7-2 and TRBJ1-1; 7 bases match TRBD1. Trimming removed 5 bases from V and 11 bases from J; junction bases left unmatched: 17. In germline, CDR1 is SGHTA, CDR2 FQGNSA. CDR3 length equals 15 residues.

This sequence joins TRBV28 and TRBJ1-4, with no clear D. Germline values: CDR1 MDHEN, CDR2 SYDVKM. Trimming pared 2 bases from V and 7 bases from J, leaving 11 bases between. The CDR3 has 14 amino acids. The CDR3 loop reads CASSLPTTAEKLFF. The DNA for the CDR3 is TGTGCCAGCAGTTTACCGACTACGGCTGAAAAACTGTTTTTT.